This T cell receptor (beta chain) was identified during a study of blood T cell repertoires in COVID-19. Study context: The samples span acute and convalescent COVID-19 from the United States, Italy and Spain. From T cells, B-cell-depleted T cells, or PBMCs came the material, which was cDNA or gDNA.

As processed by the authors: By means of reference gene primer amplification, nucleated cell counts were estimated. Libraries were prepared by immunoSEQ multiplex PCR; TCRdb keeps only in-frame clonotypes and omits some of them. The V and J calls and clone size were taken over from that table, and D and trimming were inferred from the DNA. The sample holds 250,000 to 300,000 clones, about 88% seen once. Germline-derived CDR1 and CDR2 are SGHTA and FQGNSA. This CDR3 region has 18 residues. J was trimmed by 6 bases and V by 1 base; bases with no gene match: 13. Source material: peripheral blood. V and J are TRBV7-2 and TRBJ2-2; the match to TRBD2 covers 8 bases. This TCR was sampled from a young man with active or convalescent COVID-19. CDR3 protein: CASSLGRKAGGPAGELFF. CDR3 DNA sequence: TGTGCCAGCAGCTTAGGACGAAAGGCGGGAGGACCCGCCGGGGAGCTGTTTTTT.